Listed below are T cell receptor beta chains from one sample, sequenced in a study of T cell responses to AZD1222 COVID-19 vaccine. Clones were read by immunoSEQ multiplex PCR, and TCRdb kept only the in-frame ones, dropping some. The repertoire holds under 150,000 clones, with more than 85% as singletons. This specimen consisted of peripheral blood, obtained on day 0 of AZD1222 vaccination. These TCRs come from an adult in good health. The CDR3 runs from the conserved cysteine through the conserved F or W. The D gene is left open where the match is weak. Size values are once, few and many counts, or a class for expanded clones, and some rows have none.

D gene: TRBD2; J gene: TRBJ2-7; clone size: once; V gene: TRBV18; CDR3 DNA: TGTGCCAGCTCACCGCTAGCGGGAGTCGAGCAGTACTTC; CDR3 protein: CASSPLAGVEQYF
D gene: TRBD2; J gene: TRBJ2-3; clone size: -; V gene: TRBV5-1; CDR3 DNA: TGCGCCAGCAGCTTTTTAGCGGGAAGTTCTTCAACGCAGTATTTT; CDR3 protein: CASSFLAGSSSTQYF
D gene: -; J gene: TRBJ1-3; clone size: -; V gene: TRBV6-2/TRBV6-3; CDR3 DNA: TGTGCCAGCAGTCACCGACAAAACCCGGACATGTTT; CDR3 protein: CASSHRQNPDMF
D gene: -; J gene: TRBJ2-7; clone size: -; V gene: TRBV30; CDR3 DNA: TGTGCCTGGAGTCAGGGCCACGAGCAGTACTTC; CDR3 protein: CAWSQGHEQYF
D gene: TRBD2; J gene: TRBJ2-1; clone size: -; V gene: TRBV6-1; CDR3 DNA: TGTGCCAGCAGTGACTTGAGCGGGAGCTCCTACAATGAGCAGTTCTTC; CDR3 protein: CASSDLSGSSYNEQFF
D gene: TRBD2; J gene: TRBJ2-1; clone size: -; V gene: TRBV11-2; CDR3 DNA: TGTGCCAGCAGCTCCTGGACTAGCGGGAGCATGAATGAGCAGTTCTTC; CDR3 protein: CASSSWTSGSMNEQFF
D gene: -; J gene: TRBJ1-1; clone size: -; V gene: TRBV28; CDR3 DNA: TGTGCCAGCAGTTATAGTGCCGGCCGGGAGTCGAACACTGAAGCTTTCTTT; CDR3 protein: CASSYSAGRESNTEAFF
D gene: TRBD1; J gene: TRBJ1-5; clone size: -; V gene: TRBV30; CDR3 DNA: TGTGCCTGGAGACCAAAAACCTACAGGGGTGATCAGCCCCAGCATTTT; CDR3 protein: CAWRPKTYRGDQPQHF
D gene: -; J gene: TRBJ1-1; clone size: once; V gene: TRBV3-1/TRBV3-2; CDR3 DNA: TGTGCCAGCAGCCGAACTGTTATGAACACTGAAGCTTTCTTT; CDR3 protein: CASSRTVMNTEAFF
D gene: TRBD2; J gene: TRBJ2-7; clone size: -; V gene: TRBV5-1; CDR3 DNA: TGCGCCAGCAGCCTACGACTAGCGTCCTCCTACGAGCAGTACTTC; CDR3 protein: CASSLRLASSYEQYF
D gene: -; J gene: TRBJ1-1; clone size: -; V gene: TRBV7-8; CDR3 DNA: TGTGCCAGCAGCCGGGCCGGGACACTGAGCACTGAAGCTTTCTTT; CDR3 protein: CASSRAGTLSTEAFF
D gene: TRBD2; J gene: TRBJ2-1; clone size: -; V gene: TRBV11-2; CDR3 DNA: TGTGCCAGCAGCTACCCCCTTAGCGGGAGGGCCGAGGTTGAGCAGTTCTTC; CDR3 protein: CASSYPLSGRAEVEQFF
D gene: -; J gene: TRBJ1-1; clone size: once; V gene: TRBV19; CDR3 DNA: TGTGCCTCCTCAAAGCCCAGGGGTGATGTGAACACTGAAGCTTTCTTT; CDR3 protein: CASSKPRGDVNTEAFF
D gene: TRBD2; J gene: TRBJ2-2; clone size: -; V gene: TRBV5-1; CDR3 DNA: TGCGCCAGCGGACTTAGCGGGGGAAACACCGGGGAGCTGTTTTTT; CDR3 protein: CASGLSGGNTGELFF
D gene: -; J gene: TRBJ1-6; clone size: -; V gene: TRBV25-1; CDR3 DNA: TGTGCCAGCAGTGAGAGGATGGGAAGCTCCTATAATTCACCCCTCCACTTT; CDR3 protein: CASSERMGSSYNSPLHF
D gene: -; J gene: TRBJ2-1; clone size: -; V gene: TRBV6-5; CDR3 DNA: TGTGCCAGCAGCCGCACAGGGTACAATGAGCAGTTCTTC; CDR3 protein: CASSRTGYNEQFF
D gene: -; J gene: TRBJ1-1; clone size: -; V gene: TRBV4-2; CDR3 DNA: TGTGCCAGCAGCCAAGGACTTAAACGCTTGAACACTGAAGCTTTCTTT; CDR3 protein: CASSQGLKRLNTEAFF
D gene: -; J gene: TRBJ2-4; clone size: -; V gene: TRBV9; CDR3 DNA: TGTGCCAGCAGCCCCGCGACTAGTAATTTAGCCAAAAACATTCAGTACTTC; CDR3 protein: CASSPATSNLAKNIQYF
D gene: -; J gene: TRBJ1-1; clone size: -; V gene: TRBV7-9; CDR3 DNA: TGTGCCAGCAGCTTATCGGGGAACACTGAAGCTTTCTTT; CDR3 protein: CASSLSGNTEAFF
D gene: -; J gene: TRBJ2-7; clone size: -; V gene: TRBV6-5; CDR3 DNA: TGTGCCAGCAGTTACTCCCGGCGGCACTCCTACGAGCAGTACTTC; CDR3 protein: CASSYSRRHSYEQYF
D gene: -; J gene: TRBJ2-7; clone size: -; V gene: TRBV5-6; CDR3 DNA: TGTGCCAGCAGCTTTATACGGTACGAGCAGTACTTC; CDR3 protein: CASSFIRYEQYF
D gene: -; J gene: TRBJ2-5; clone size: -; V gene: TRBV11-2; CDR3 DNA: TGTGCCAGCAGCTTAGTAGTAGAGACCCAGTACTTC; CDR3 protein: CASSLVVETQYF
D gene: -; J gene: TRBJ1-5; clone size: -; V gene: TRBV21-1; CDR3 DNA: TGTGCCAGCTTTGAACCATCACCAAGGGGTAAAAGGCCGAAATATTATCAGCCCCAGCATTTT; CDR3 protein: CASFEPSPRGKRPKYYQPQHF
D gene: -; J gene: TRBJ2-1; clone size: -; V gene: TRBV27; CDR3 DNA: TGTGCCAGCAGTTTATCGGGACTTCCCAATGAGCAGTTCTTC; CDR3 protein: CASSLSGLPNEQFF
D gene: TRBD1; J gene: TRBJ1-1; clone size: -; V gene: TRBV18; CDR3 DNA: TGTGCCAGCTCATCTTACCTAGGGGGCGTGGGGGTAATGAACACTGAAGCTTTCTTT; CDR3 protein: CASSSYLGGVGVMNTEAFF
D gene: TRBD1; J gene: TRBJ2-1; clone size: -; V gene: TRBV6-5; CDR3 DNA: TGTGCCAGCAGTTACTCGGGACAGGGGCCCTACAATGAGCAGTTCTTC; CDR3 protein: CASSYSGQGPYNEQFF
D gene: -; J gene: TRBJ1-1; clone size: -; V gene: TRBV4-1; CDR3 DNA: TGCGCCAGCAGCCCGATTTCACAGGACACTGAAGCTTTCTTT; CDR3 protein: CASSPISQDTEAFF
D gene: TRBD2; J gene: TRBJ2-2; clone size: -; V gene: TRBV5-5; CDR3 DNA: TGTGCCAGCAGTTTCAAAGGCCCGGGGGCTGAAGCGGGAGATTCCGGGGAGCTGTTTTTT; CDR3 protein: CASSFKGPGAEAGDSGELFF
D gene: TRBD1; J gene: TRBJ1-5; clone size: -; V gene: TRBV19; CDR3 DNA: TGTGCCAGTACATTCGGACAGGGAAACTATCAGCCCCAGCATTTT; CDR3 protein: CASTFGQGNYQPQHF
D gene: -; J gene: TRBJ1-5; clone size: -; V gene: TRBV6-1; CDR3 DNA: TGTGCCAGCAGTGAAGGTGACCCCCAGACCCAGCCCCAGCATTTT; CDR3 protein: CASSEGDPQTQPQHF
D gene: TRBD1; J gene: TRBJ1-1; clone size: -; V gene: TRBV7-9; CDR3 DNA: TGTGCCAGCAGACCGTATCGTTCAGGGGGGACTGAAGCTTTCTTT; CDR3 protein: CASRPYRSGGTEAFF
D gene: -; J gene: TRBJ2-1; clone size: -; V gene: TRBV4-1; CDR3 DNA: TGCGCCAGCAGCCAAGGACGGCAGGCTTCTTACAATGAGCAGTTCTTC; CDR3 protein: CASSQGRQASYNEQFF
D gene: TRBD1; J gene: TRBJ2-2; clone size: -; V gene: TRBV7-2; CDR3 DNA: TGTGCCAGCAGCCGTCACAGGGGGACACATGCCGGGGAGCTGTTTTTT; CDR3 protein: CASSRHRGTHAGELFF
D gene: TRBD1; J gene: TRBJ2-3; clone size: -; V gene: TRBV15; CDR3 DNA: TGTGCCACCAGCAGAGGGACAGGGGTTACCACAGATACGCAGTATTTT; CDR3 protein: CATSRGTGVTTDTQYF
D gene: -; J gene: TRBJ1-2; clone size: -; V gene: TRBV7-9; CDR3 DNA: -; CDR3 protein: CASSSSDRLNYGYTF
D gene: -; J gene: TRBJ2-1; clone size: -; V gene: TRBV5-1; CDR3 DNA: TGCGCCAGCAGCTTGGCCGAGACACCATACAATGAGCAGTTCTTC; CDR3 protein: CASSLAETPYNEQFF
D gene: -; J gene: TRBJ2-5; clone size: -; V gene: TRBV7-2; CDR3 DNA: TGTGCCAGCAGCTTATCTTCGGGAGCTGAATCACAAGAGACCCAGTACTTC; CDR3 protein: CASSLSSGAESQETQYF